The source of this T cell receptor beta chain is a study of post-analysis software for immune sequencing data (dated by TCRdb to between 2014 and 2017). In terms of the full investigation: Relapsing-remitting, secondary progressive and progressive-relapsing multiple sclerosis were recorded as disease courses, and subtype annotation was lacking for some patients. Patient repertoires were compared against roughly 11 previously published healthy control repertoires from donors aged roughly 6 to 25 years. A subset of samples was prepared in parallel using single-end sample barcoding, then pooled and co-amplified after Illumina adapter ligation.

From the cysteine up to the phenylalanine, the CDR3 has a length of 14 residues. Just CDR3 DNA is preserved here, 42 bases in frame from base 1. Trimming accounts for 6 bases at V and 3 bases at J, while the number of junction bases matched to no gene is 8. Via the germline V gene, CDR1 is ENHRY and CDR2 SYGVKD. This clonotype has just a few counts. It lacks a known antigen. No per-base quality is available; no much larger clone lies one base away. Paper-wide results and their limitations: Compared with controls, multiple sclerosis patients had significantly lower normalized Chao1 diversity, a finding suggesting substantial peripheral T-cell clonal expansion. Direct clustering with F measure showed strong co-clustering of samples prepared in the same batch, prompting a batch-effect correction. The control group was slightly older than the multiple sclerosis patient group. Patients showed significantly higher frequencies than controls for roughly 5 TRBV segments, among them TRBV5-6, TRBV5-1 and TRBV20-1.

To demonstrate the VDJtools post-analysis software, TCR beta repertoires were profiled from the peripheral blood of about 13 young patients with multiple sclerosis. The patients with multiple sclerosis were children and adolescents between roughly 6 and 17 years of age. Receptor amplification or capture employed PCR. Data came from an Illumina HiSeq 2500. To reduce PCR and sequencing biases, unique molecular identifiers were incorporated into the TCR beta cDNA libraries. About 0.5 million cDNA molecules were obtained for every 1 to 10 million input T cells, so each molecule roughly corresponded to one T cell. Patient libraries were prepared and sequenced with the same protocol used for the earlier healthy control dataset. Within a given batch, samples were prepared together, multiplexed and sequenced on the same HiSeq lane. The original methods were these. Raw barcoded reads were processed with MIGEC, and single-read molecular identifier groups were discarded before consensus assembly and CDR3 extraction. Clonotype tables were post-analysed with VDJtools, normalizing diversity by down-sampling all datasets to the smallest sample size. Repertoire overlap clustering matched CDR3 amino acid but not nucleotide sequences to correct batch-related cross-sample contamination. TCRdb trimmed public reads at Q25 via fastp, called clones via MiXCR and kept in-frame beta chains. All rows with the same CDR3 protein become a single entry with the most common DNA and genes. TCRdb's processing, not the study's, gives the V and J calls here. This sample gives approximately 630,000 distinct CDR3 sequences in total; approximately 60% of them show up just once. About 10% of the sample comes from the top ten.

The chain joins TRBV10-3 to TRBJ2-7; 7 bases in the middle match TRBD1. This sequence was found in a girl aged 2 to 10 with multiple sclerosis. The sequencing input was blood. The DNA is as follows: TGTGCCATCAGGGGGACAGAACGCTACTACGAGCAGTACTTC. The resulting protein is CAIRGTERYYEQYF.